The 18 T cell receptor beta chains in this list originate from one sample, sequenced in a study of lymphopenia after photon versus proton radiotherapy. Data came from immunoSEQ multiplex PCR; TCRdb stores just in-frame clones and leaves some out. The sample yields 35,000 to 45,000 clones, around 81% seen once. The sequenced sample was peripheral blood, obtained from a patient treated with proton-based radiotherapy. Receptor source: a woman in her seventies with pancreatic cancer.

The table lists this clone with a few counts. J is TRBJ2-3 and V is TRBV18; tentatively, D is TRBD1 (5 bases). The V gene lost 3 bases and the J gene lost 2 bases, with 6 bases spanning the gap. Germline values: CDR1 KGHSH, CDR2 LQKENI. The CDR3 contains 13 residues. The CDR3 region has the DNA TGTGCCAGCTCACCCAGGGTCACAGATACGCAGTATTTT. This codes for CASSPRVTDTQYF.

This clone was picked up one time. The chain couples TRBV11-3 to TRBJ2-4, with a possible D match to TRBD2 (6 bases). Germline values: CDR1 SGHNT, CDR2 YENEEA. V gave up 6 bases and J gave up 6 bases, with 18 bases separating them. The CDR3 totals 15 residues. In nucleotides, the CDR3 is TGTGCCAGCAGTTCTGCCCAAGTCGGGGGAAACATTCAGTACTTC. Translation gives CASSSAQVGGNIQYF. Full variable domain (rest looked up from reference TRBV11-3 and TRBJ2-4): EAGVVQSPRYKIIEKKQPVAFWCNPISGHNTLYWYLQNLGQGPELLIRYENEEAVDDSQLPKDRFSAERLKGVDSTLKIQPAELGDSAVYLCASSSAQVGGNIQYFGAGTRLSVL.

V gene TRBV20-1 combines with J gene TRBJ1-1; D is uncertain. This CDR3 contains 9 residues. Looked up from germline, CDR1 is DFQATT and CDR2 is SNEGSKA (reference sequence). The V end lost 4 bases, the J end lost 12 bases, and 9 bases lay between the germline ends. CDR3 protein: CSATTASFF. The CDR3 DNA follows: TGCAGTGCTACCACGGCCTCTTTCTTT.

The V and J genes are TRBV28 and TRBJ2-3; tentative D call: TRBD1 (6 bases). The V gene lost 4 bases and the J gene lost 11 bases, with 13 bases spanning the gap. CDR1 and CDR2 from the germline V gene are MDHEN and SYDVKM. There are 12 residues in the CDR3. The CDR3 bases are TGTGCCAGCAGTTCGGGACACCCAAAGCAGTATTTT. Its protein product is CASSSGHPKQYF.

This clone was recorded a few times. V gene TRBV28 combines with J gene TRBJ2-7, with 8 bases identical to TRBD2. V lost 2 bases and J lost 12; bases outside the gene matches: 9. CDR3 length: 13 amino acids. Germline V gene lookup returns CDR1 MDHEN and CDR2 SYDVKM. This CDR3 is CASSLLAGGGWYF. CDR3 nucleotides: TGTGCCAGCAGTTTACTAGCGGGTGGGGGCTGGTACTTC.

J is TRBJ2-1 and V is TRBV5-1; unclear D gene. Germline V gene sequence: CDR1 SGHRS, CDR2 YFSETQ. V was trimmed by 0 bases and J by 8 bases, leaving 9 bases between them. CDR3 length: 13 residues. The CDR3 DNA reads TGCGCCAGCAGCTTGGACCGAGGCGATGAGCAGTTCTTC. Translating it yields CASSLDRGDEQFF.

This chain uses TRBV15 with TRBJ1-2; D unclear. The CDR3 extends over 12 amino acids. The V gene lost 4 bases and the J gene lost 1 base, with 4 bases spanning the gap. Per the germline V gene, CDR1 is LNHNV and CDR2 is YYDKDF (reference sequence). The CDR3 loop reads CATSIGNYGYTF. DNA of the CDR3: TGTGCCACCAGCATTGGTAACTATGGCTACACCTTC.

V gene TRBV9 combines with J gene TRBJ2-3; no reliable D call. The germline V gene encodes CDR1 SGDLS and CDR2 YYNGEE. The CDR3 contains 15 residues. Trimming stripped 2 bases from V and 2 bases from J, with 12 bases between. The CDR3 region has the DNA TGTGCCAGCAGCGTTCACACGGGTCCCACAGATACGCAGTATTTT. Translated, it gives CASSVHTGPTDTQYF.

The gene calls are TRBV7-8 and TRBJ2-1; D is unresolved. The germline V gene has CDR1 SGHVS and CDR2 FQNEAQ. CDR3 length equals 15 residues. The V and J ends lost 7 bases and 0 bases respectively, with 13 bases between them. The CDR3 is CASTRLESSYNEQFF. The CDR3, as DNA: TGTGCCAGCACGCGACTGGAGAGCTCCTACAATGAGCAGTTCTTC.

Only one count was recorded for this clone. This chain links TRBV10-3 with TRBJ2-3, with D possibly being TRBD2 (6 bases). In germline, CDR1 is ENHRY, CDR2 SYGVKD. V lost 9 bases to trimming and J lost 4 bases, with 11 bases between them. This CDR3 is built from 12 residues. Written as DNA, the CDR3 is TGTGCCATACGGGAGAAAGCAGATACGCAGTATTTT. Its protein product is CAIREKADTQYF.

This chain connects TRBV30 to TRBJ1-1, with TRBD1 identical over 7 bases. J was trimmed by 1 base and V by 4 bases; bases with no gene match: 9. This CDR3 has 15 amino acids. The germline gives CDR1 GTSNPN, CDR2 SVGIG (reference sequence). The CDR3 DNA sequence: TGTGCCTGGATTCTCACGGGACAGCAGAACACTGAAGCTTTCTTT. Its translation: CAWILTGQQNTEAFF.

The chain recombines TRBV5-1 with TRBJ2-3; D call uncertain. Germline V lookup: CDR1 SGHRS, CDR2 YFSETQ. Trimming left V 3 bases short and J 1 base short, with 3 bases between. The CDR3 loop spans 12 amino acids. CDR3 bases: TGCGCCAGCAGCTGGGGCACAGATACGCAGTATTTT. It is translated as CASSWGTDTQYF. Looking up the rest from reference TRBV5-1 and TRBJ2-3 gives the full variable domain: KAGVTQTPRYLIKTRGQQVTLSCSPISGHRSVSWYQQTPGQGLQFLFEYFSETQRNKGNFPGRFSGRQFSNSRSEMNVSTLELGDSALYLCASSWGTDTQYFGPGTRLTVL.

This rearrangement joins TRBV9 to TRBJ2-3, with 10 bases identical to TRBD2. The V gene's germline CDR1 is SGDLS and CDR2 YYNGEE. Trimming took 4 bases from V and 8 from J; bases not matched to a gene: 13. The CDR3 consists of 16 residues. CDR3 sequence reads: CASSSTPRTSGPTQYF. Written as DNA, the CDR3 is TGTGCCAGCAGCTCAACCCCCCGGACTAGCGGTCCTACGCAGTATTTT.

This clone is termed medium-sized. The CDR3 sequence: CASSQGPAGNQPQHF. Written as DNA, the CDR3 is TGTGCCAGCTCACAAGGACCGGCGGGCAATCAGCCCCAGCATTTT. This chain connects TRBV18 to TRBJ1-5, with no clear D. Between the trimmed V and J ends, which lost 4 bases and 2 bases, there was a span of 12 bases. CDR1 KGHSH and CDR2 LQKENI come from the germline V gene. This CDR3 is 15 amino acids long.

The CDR3 loop is CASSLHPLVLVSGANVLTF. CDR3 nucleotides: TGTGCCAGCAGCTTACATCCGCTGGTATTAGTATCTGGGGCCAACGTCCTGACTTTC. The chain combines TRBV7-3 with TRBJ2-6; D unresolved. The CDR3 is made up of 19 amino acids. V was trimmed by 2 bases and J by 1 base, leaving 18 bases between them. Germline-derived CDR1 and CDR2 are SGHTA and FQGTGA.

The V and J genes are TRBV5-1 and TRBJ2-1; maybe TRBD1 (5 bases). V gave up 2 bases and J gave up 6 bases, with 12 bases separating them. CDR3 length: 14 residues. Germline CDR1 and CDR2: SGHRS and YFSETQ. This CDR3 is CASSFQGDPNEQFF. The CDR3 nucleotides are TGCGCCAGCAGCTTCCAGGGTGATCCCAATGAGCAGTTCTTC.

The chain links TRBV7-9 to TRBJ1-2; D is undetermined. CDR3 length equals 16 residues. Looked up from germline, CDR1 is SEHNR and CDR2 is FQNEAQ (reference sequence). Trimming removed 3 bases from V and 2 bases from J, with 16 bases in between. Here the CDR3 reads CASSLESGTLNYGYTF. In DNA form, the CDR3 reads TGTGCCAGCAGCTTGGAATCAGGTACACTCAACTATGGCTACACCTTC.

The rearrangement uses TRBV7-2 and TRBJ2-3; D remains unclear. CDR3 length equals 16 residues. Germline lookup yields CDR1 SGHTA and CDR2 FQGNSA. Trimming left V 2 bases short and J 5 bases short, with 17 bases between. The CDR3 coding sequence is TGTGCCAGCAGCTTACCCACCCTACAGCGTGGAGATACGCAGTATTTT. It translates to CASSLPTLQRGDTQYF.